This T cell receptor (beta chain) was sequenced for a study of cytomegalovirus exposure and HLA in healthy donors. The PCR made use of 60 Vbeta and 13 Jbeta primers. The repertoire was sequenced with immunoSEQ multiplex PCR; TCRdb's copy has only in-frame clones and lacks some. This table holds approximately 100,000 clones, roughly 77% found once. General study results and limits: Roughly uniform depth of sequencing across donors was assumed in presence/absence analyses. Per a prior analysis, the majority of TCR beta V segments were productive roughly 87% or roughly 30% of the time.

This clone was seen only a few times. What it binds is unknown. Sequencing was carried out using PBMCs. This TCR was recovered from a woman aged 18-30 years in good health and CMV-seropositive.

This CDR3 reads CASSPGTLDGYTF. CDR3 DNA: TGTGCCAGCAGCCCCGGGACACTAGATGGCTACACCTTC. V is TRBV9 and J is TRBJ1-2, with TRBD1 as a possible D gene (6 bases). Trimming took 4 bases from V and 6 from J, leaving 13 bases between them. The CDR3 consists of 13 residues. Germline V gene lookup returns CDR1 SGDLS and CDR2 YYNGEE.